These 18 T cell receptor beta chains were sequenced from one sample in a study of blood T cell repertoires in COVID-19. Repertoires were generated with immunoSEQ multiplex PCR, while TCRdb's copy carries only in-frame clones and drops some. Here the sample spans roughly 230,000 clones, 80% to 95% being singletons. The sample comprised peripheral blood. These TCRs come from a man aged 25-45 years with COVID-19, enrolled during active disease.

As regards this clone: Other DNA sequences of this sample code for an identical CDR3. The V call is TRBV9, the J call TRBJ1-3, with 7 positions matching TRBD1. V shed 3 bases and J 0 bases; nucleotides not matched to a gene: 3. The CDR3 runs to 15 residues. CDR1 is SGDLS, CDR2 YYNGEE, per germline. The CDR3 sequence is CASSGGQSSGNTIYF. The CDR3 DNA follows: TGTGCCAGCAGCGGGGGACAGAGCTCTGGAAACACCATATATTTT.

The V and J genes are TRBV7-3 and TRBJ1-6, with no clear D. V was trimmed by 1 base and J by 3 bases, leaving 10 bases between them. The CDR3 contains 16 residues. CDR1 and CDR2 (germline): SGHTA, FQGTGA. The CDR3 region has the DNA TGTGCCAGCAGCTTAATCGGGAGGAGCTATAATTCACCCCTCCACTTT. Translated, it gives CASSLIGRSYNSPLHF.

The chain employs TRBV19 and TRBJ1-6, with D possibly TRBD1 on 5 matching bases. The V end lost 7 bases, the J end lost 10 bases, and 17 bases lay between the germline ends. CDR1 and CDR2 (germline): LNHDA, SQIVND (reference sequence). The CDR3 length is 14 residues. CDR3 residues: CASNVGGSRSPLHF. CDR3 bases: TGTGCCAGTAACGTCGGGGGGAGTCGGTCACCCCTCCACTTT. Full variable domain (remainder filled in from reference TRBV19 and TRBJ1-6): DGGITQSPKYLFRKEGQNVTLSCEQNLNHDAMYWYRQDPGQGLRLIYYSQIVNDFQKGDIAEGYSVSREKKESFPLTVTSAQKNPTAFYLCASNVGGSRSPLHFGNGTRLTVT.

This CDR3 reads CASSFRTGTSGANVLTF. CDR3 in DNA: TGTGCCAGCAGCTTCCGTACAGGGACCTCTGGGGCCAACGTCCTGACTTTC. This chain joins TRBV11-2 and TRBJ2-6, with D possibly TRBD1 on 6 matching bases. V dropped 3 bases and J dropped 0 bases, with 12 bases sitting between them. This CDR3 has 17 residues. CDR1 is SGHAT, CDR2 FQNNGV, per germline.

V is TRBV3-1 (or the pseudogene TRBV3-2) and J is TRBJ1-1; 7 nucleotides line up with TRBD1. The V and J ends lost 4 bases and 1 base, in that order; junction bases with no gene match: 6. The germline CDR1 and CDR2 sequences are LGHDT and YNNKEL (reference sequence). The CDR3 has 15 amino acids. The CDR3 nucleotides are TGTGCCAGCAGCCCCAGACAGGGCACGAACACTGAAGCTTTCTTT. Encoded protein: CASSPRQGTNTEAFF.

V is TRBV3-1 (or the pseudogene TRBV3-2) and J is TRBJ1-6; D is ambiguous. Trimming took off 1 base at V and 7 bases at J, with 11 bases between the two ends. Germline V gives CDR1 LGHDT, CDR2 YNNKEL (reference sequence). The CDR3 has 15 residues. CDR3 residues: CASSQVGAANSPLHF. CDR3 nucleotides: TGTGCCAGCAGCCAAGTAGGAGCCGCCAATTCACCCCTCCACTTT.

The V and J genes are TRBV7-2 and TRBJ1-1; D not resolved. Trimming took off 2 bases at V and 0 bases at J, with 10 bases between the two ends. The germline V gene has CDR1 SGHTA and CDR2 FQGNSA. This CDR3 has 15 amino acids. The DNA for the CDR3 is TGTGCCAGCAGCTTACGGTCCGGGATGAACACTGAAGCTTTCTTT. Its translation is CASSLRSGMNTEAFF.

This rearrangement joins TRBV19 to TRBJ1-2, with a possible D match to TRBD1 (6 bases). Trimming took 7 bases from V and 6 from J, leaving 15 bases between them. The CDR3 runs to 13 residues. Germline V gene data show CDR1 as LNHDA and CDR2 as SQIVND (reference sequence). The DNA of the CDR3 is TGTGCCAGTAACCCGGCGGGGGGCAATGGCTACACCTTC. It yields the protein CASNPAGGNGYTF.

The chain employs TRBV29-1 and TRBJ1-1, with a weak D call TRBD1 (5 bases). The CDR3 contains 13 residues. In germline, CDR1 is SQVTM, CDR2 ANQGSEA. V lost 1 base, J lost 0 bases, and 6 bases lay in between. CDR3 residues: CSVEGRVNTEAFF. CDR3 sequence (DNA): TGCAGCGTTGAAGGCAGGGTGAACACTGAAGCTTTCTTT.

This clone was counted a single time. This chain joins TRBV6-5 and TRBJ2-1; TRBD1 matches 9 bases. From germline, CDR1 is MNHEY and CDR2 SVGAGI. The CDR3 covers 15 residues. J lost 9 bases, V lost 0 bases, and 6 bases had no gene match. The CDR3 DNA reads TGTGCCAGCAGTTACTCGTTCGGACAGGGGTTTGAGCAGTTCTTC. Translated: CASSYSFGQGFEQFF.

The rearrangement uses TRBV11-2 and TRBJ1-5, with 7 bases fitting TRBD1. Germline CDR1 is SGHAT and CDR2 is FQNNGV. With V trimmed by 5 bases and J by 0 bases, 4 bases remained unmatched. CDR3 length: 15 amino acids. CDR3 amino acids: CASSPGQSSNQPQHF. The CDR3 DNA is TGTGCCAGCAGCCCGGGACAGTCTAGCAATCAGCCCCAGCATTTT.

The chain is built from TRBV28 and TRBJ1-2; perhaps TRBD1 as D (6 bases). The length of the CDR3 is 12 residues. V lost 4 bases and J lost 6, with 9 bases in between. Germline V lookup: CDR1 MDHEN, CDR2 SYDVKM. CDR3 amino acids: CASSSRGNGYTF. As DNA, the CDR3 is TGTGCCAGCAGTTCCAGGGGAAATGGCTACACCTTC.

The gene calls are TRBV7-3 and TRBJ2-2; weak D call: TRBD1 (6 bases). The germline V gene encodes CDR1 SGHTA and CDR2 FQGTGA. Trimming left V 1 base short and J 6 bases short, with 15 bases between. The CDR3 has 16 amino acids. CDR3 in DNA: TGTGCCAGCAGCTTAATCTCACAGGGAGTGTCCGGGGAGCTGTTTTTT. It specifies CASSLISQGVSGELFF. Using reference TRBV7-3 and TRBJ2-2 for the parts outside the CDR3, the full variable domain is GAGVSQTPSNKVTEKGKYVELRCDPISGHTALYWYRQSLGQGPEFLIYFQGTGAADDSGLPNDRFFAVRPEGSVSTLKIQRTERGDSAVYLCASSLISQGVSGELFFGEGSRLTVL.

This rearrangement joins TRBV6-6 to TRBJ1-1, with TRBD1 identical over 7 bases. CDR3 size: 15 residues. Germline trimming cut 6 bases from V and 3 bases from J; bases unmatched to any gene: 10. The germline V gene encodes CDR1 MNHNY and CDR2 SVGAGI (reference sequence). CDR3 loop: CASSQRQGLYTEAFF. The CDR3 nucleotides read TGTGCCAGCAGCCAGAGACAGGGATTATACACTGAAGCTTTCTTT.

This chain links TRBV6-5 with TRBJ1-1; D is unclear. V was clipped by 6 bases and J by 1 base, with 9 bases between them. Germline assignment: CDR1 MNHEY and CDR2 SVGAGI. The CDR3 sequence is 13 residues long. CDR3 nucleotides: TGTGCCAGCAGGCTCGGGAAGAACACTGAAGCTTTCTTT. It encodes CASRLGKNTEAFF.

The rearrangement links TRBV5-1 to TRBJ2-3; 11 nucleotides match TRBD2. J was trimmed by 1 base and V by 4 bases; bases with no gene match: 5. The CDR3 is 16 amino acids. The V gene's germline CDR1 is SGHRS and CDR2 YFSETQ. The CDR3 sequence: CASSPRTSGRTDTQYF. CDR3 DNA: TGCGCCAGCAGCCCGCGGACTAGCGGGCGCACAGATACGCAGTATTTT.

The rearrangement links TRBV2 to TRBJ1-3, with 9 nucleotides matching TRBD1. Germline V gene lookup returns CDR1 SNHLY and CDR2 FYNNEI. The CDR3 consists of 13 residues. V was clipped by 11 bases and J by 1 base; unmatched bases: 3. As DNA, the CDR3 is TGTGCCGGAGACAGGGGGTCTGGAAACACCATATATTTT. Its translation: CAGDRGSGNTIYF.

V gene TRBV24-1 combines with J gene TRBJ2-7; 8 positions agree with TRBD1. This CDR3 is built from 14 residues. From germline, CDR1 is KGHDR and CDR2 SFDVKD. V lost 4 bases to trimming and J lost 3 bases; unmatched junction nucleotides: 4. The CDR3 region is CATSEHGTGYEQYF. In DNA form, the CDR3 reads TGTGCCACCAGTGAGCACGGGACAGGCTACGAGCAGTACTTC.